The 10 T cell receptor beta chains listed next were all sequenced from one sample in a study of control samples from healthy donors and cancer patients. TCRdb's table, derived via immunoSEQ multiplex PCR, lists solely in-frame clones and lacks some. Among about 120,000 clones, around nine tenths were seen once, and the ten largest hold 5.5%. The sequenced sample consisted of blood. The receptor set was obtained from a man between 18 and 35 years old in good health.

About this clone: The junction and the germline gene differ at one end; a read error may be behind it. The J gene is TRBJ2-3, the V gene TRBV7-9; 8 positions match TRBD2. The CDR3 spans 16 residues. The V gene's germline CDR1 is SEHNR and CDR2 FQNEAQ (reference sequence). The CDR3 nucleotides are TGTGCCAGCAGATTAGGGGTAGCGGGGCCCACAGATACGCAGTATTTT. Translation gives CASRLGVAGPTDTQYF.

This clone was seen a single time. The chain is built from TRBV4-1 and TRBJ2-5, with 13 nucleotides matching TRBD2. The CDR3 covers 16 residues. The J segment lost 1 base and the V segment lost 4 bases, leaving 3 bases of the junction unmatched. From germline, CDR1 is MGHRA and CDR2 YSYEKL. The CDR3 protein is CASSLTSGGAQETQYF. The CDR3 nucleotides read TGCGCCAGCAGCCTAACTAGCGGGGGGGCCCAAGAGACCCAGTACTTC.

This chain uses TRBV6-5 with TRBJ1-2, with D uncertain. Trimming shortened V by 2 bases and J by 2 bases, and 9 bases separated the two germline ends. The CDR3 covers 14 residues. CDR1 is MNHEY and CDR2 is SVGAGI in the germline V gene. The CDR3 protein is CASSYAGMNYGYTF. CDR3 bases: TGTGCCAGCAGTTACGCAGGAATGAACTATGGCTACACCTTC.

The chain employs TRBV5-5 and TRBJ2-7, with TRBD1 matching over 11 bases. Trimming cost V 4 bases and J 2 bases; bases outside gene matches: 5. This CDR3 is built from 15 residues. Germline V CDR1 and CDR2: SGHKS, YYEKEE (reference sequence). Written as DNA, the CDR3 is TGTGCCAGCAGCCTGGGACAGGGGGGGCCCTACGAGCAGTACTTC. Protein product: CASSLGQGGPYEQYF.

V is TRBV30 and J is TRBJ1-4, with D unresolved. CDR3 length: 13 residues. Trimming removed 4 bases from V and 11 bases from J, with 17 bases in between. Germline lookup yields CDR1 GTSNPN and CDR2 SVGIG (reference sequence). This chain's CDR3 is CAWKPGFVQKLFF. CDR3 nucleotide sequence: TGTGCCTGGAAACCCGGATTTGTGCAGAAACTGTTTTTT.

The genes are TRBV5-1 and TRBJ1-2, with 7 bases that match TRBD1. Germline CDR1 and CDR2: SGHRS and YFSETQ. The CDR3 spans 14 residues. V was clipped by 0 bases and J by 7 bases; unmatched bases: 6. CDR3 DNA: TGCGCCAGCAGCTTGGAGTCGACAGGGCTTGGCTACACCTTC. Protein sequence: CASSLESTGLGYTF.

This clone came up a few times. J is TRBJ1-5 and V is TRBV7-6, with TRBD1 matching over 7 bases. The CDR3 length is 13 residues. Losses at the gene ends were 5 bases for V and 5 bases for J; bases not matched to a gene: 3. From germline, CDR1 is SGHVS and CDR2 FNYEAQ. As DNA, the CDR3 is TGTGCCAGCAGCGGGGACAGCCATCAGCCCCAGCATTTT. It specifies CASSGDSHQPQHF.

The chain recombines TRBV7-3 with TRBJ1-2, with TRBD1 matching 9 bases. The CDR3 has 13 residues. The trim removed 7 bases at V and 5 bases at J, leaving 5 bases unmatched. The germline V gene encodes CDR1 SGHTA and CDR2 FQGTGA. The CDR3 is CASIPGTGYGYTF. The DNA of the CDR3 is TGTGCCAGCATCCCCGGGACAGGGTATGGCTACACCTTC. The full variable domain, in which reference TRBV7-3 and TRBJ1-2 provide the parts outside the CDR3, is GAGVSQTPSNKVTEKGKYVELRCDPISGHTALYWYRQSLGQGPEFLIYFQGTGAADDSGLPNDRFFAVRPEGSVSTLKIQRTERGDSAVYLCASIPGTGYGYTFGSGTRLTVV.

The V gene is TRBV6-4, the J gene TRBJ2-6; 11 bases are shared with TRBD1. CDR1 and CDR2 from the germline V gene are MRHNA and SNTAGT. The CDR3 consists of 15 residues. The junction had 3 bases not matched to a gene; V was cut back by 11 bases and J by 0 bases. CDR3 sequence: CAAGTGGSGANVLTF. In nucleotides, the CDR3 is TGTGCCGCCGGGACAGGGGGCTCTGGGGCCAACGTCCTGACTTTC.

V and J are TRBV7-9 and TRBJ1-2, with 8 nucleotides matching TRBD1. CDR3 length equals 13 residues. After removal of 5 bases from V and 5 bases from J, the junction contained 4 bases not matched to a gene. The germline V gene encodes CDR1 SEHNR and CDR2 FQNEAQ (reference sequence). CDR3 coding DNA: TGTGCCAGCAGCACCGGGACAGGATATGGCTACACCTTC. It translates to CASSTGTGYGYTF.